This T cell receptor beta chain comes out of a study of regulatory T cells in long-lasting Graves disease. Combining iRepertoire HTBI primers with Arm-PCR of CDR3 regions, the authors built TCR beta libraries. TCRdb independently ran MiXCR on the multiplex PCR reads; one entry per CDR3 protein. The sample lists 350,000 to 450,000 distinct CDR3 sequences, around 20% occurring once. The V gene's germline CDR1 is SGHTA and CDR2 FQGTGA. The ends were cut back, 0 bases at V and 6 bases at J, with 13 bases in the middle. This CDR3 contains 15 residues. Study-wide results and limits: Persistent Graves' patients possessed reduced TCR diversity relative to recently diagnosed ones. Small sample size may have lowered accuracy.

Note on this clonotype: Its antigen remains unidentified.

The time point: persistent/refractory GD, antithyroid drugs over 5 years with positive TRAb. Scientists built the TCR library using RNA that was extracted from PBMCs. The diagnosis of Graves' disease used American Thyroid Association guidelines. V is TRBV7-3 and J is TRBJ2-3; D call uncertain. The sequence came from a female donor with Graves disease. The material was peripheral blood mononuclear cells (PBMCs), obtained when the disease was refractory, from a patient treated with antithyroid drugs. DNA of the CDR3: TGTGCCAGCAGCTTAACGGGCTCAGTCGGGGATACGCAGTATTTT. Protein sequence: CASSLTGSVGDTQYF.